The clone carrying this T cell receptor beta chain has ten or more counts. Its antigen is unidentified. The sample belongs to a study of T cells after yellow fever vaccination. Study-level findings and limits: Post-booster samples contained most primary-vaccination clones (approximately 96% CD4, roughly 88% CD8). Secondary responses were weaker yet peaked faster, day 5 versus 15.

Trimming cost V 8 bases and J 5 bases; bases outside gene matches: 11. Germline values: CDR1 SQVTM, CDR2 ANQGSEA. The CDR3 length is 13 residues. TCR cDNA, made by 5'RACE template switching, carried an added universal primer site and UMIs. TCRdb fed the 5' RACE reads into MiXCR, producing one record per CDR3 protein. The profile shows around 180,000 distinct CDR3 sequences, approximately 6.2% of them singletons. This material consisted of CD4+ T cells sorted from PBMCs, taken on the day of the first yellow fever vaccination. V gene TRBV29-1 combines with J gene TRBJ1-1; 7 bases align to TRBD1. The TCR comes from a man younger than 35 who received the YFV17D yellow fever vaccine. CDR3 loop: CSSGQRLDTEAFF. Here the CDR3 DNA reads TGCAGCTCGGGACAGAGGTTGGATACTGAAGCTTTCTTT. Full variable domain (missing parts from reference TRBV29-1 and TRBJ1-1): SAVISQKPSRDICQRGTSLTIQCQVDSQVTMMFWYRQQPGQSLTLIATANQGSEATYESGFVIDKFPISRPNLTFSTLTVSNMSPEDSSIYLCSSGQRLDTEAFFGQGTRLTVV.